This T cell receptor beta chain was recovered during a study of CD8+ T cells in alopecia areata. The treatment is: oral pan-JAK inhibitor, 5-10 mg twice daily. Overall study findings and caveats: TCR sharing across patients was less clear than in mice, possibly HLA-related. Tofacitinib delivered significant drops in scalp clonality and in expanded CD8+ clones among the top 100. Because one nonresponder was included, the link of baseline CD8+ expansion to response is considered uncertain.

With respect to this clone: As yet, its antigen is unknown. This specimen includes other DNA sequences encoding the same CDR3.

In each case, RNA was isolated and then reverse transcribed into cDNA as the sequencing template. Repertoires were generated with immunoSEQ multiplex PCR, while TCRdb's copy carries only in-frame clones and drops some. The top ten hold about a tenth of the sample, which has about 180,000 clones, 53% seen once. The CDR3 is made up of 12 amino acids. Trimming at V came to 4 bases and at J to 6 bases, leaving 2 bases not matched to a gene. CDR1 SQVTM and CDR2 ANQGSEA come from the germline V gene. This receptor was obtained from a human donor with alopecia areata. Sequencing was performed on CD8+ T cells sorted from blood, taken at week 24, from a patient treated with tofacitinib. This chain connects TRBV29-1 to TRBJ1-1, with 10 bases identical to TRBD1. The CDR3 bases are TGCAGCGTTGGACAGGGGGCGGCTGAAGCTTTCTTT. It translates to CSVGQGAAEAFF.